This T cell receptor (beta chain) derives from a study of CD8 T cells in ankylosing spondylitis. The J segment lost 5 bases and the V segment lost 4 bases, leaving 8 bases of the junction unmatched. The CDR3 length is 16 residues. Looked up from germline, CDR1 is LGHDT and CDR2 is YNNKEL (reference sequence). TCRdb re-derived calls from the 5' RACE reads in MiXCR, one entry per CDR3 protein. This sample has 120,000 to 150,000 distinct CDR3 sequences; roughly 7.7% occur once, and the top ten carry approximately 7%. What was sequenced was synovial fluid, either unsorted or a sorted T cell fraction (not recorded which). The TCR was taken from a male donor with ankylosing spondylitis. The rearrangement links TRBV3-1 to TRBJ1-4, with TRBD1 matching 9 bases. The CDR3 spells CASSPGPDRGNEKLFF. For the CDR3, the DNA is TGTGCCAGCAGCCCTGGACCCGACAGGGGGAATGAAAAACTGTTTTTT.